This record looks at one T cell receptor (beta chain) sequence and its context. What it binds is not known. The CDR3 extends over 15 amino acids. The germline V gene has CDR1 LGHDT and CDR2 YNNKEL (reference sequence). These data come from a study of blood T cells in healthy people across ages. Study results and caveats: Aged donors had fewer naive CD4+ cells and lower diversity than long-lived donors.

Primers used in a second PCR of roughly 6 to 12 cycles were a sample-barcoded 5' primer and a J-beta primer mix. TCRdb called the 5' RACE reads again in MiXCR, with one record for every CDR3 protein. The profile shows 1.4 million to 1.5 million distinct CDR3 sequences, roughly 45% of them singletons. This clonotype originated in a woman younger than 30 in good health. The sample taken for sequencing was blood. This chain uses TRBV3-1 with TRBJ2-4, with 9 bases matching TRBD2. Near its end, the DNA agrees better with TRBJ2-7, so the J call may be wrong. This CDR3 is CASSQSSGSNSEQYF. Written as DNA, the CDR3 is TGTGCCAGCAGCCAGAGTAGCGGGAGTAACTCCGAGCAGTACTTC.